The 19 T cell receptor beta chains below all came from one sample that was sequenced in a study of shared clonotypes between healthy human individuals. Method: immunoSEQ multiplex PCR; TCRdb's copy keeps in-frame clones and lacks some. The sample includes about 610,000 clones, around 97% of them seen just once. The sequencing sample was made of naive CD4+ T cells sorted from blood. Subset in this sample: CD45RA+ positively selected. These receptors were obtained from a woman aged 25 to 45 in good health.

The genes are TRBV5-4 and TRBJ2-7; D not certain. The CDR3 extends over 14 amino acids. Germline CDR1 is SGHNT and CDR2 is YYREEE (reference sequence). V lost 0 bases and J lost 3, with 10 bases in between. CDR3 in DNA: TGTGCCAGCAGCTTGGGCCAGCGAGACTACGAGCAGTACTTC. This gives the protein CASSLGQRDYEQYF.

The rearrangement links TRBV30 to TRBJ2-2; 8 bases agree with TRBD2. V lost 3 bases, J lost 2 bases, and 5 bases stayed unmatched. The CDR3 runs 15 residues. Germline values: CDR1 GTSNPN, CDR2 SVGIG (reference sequence). For the CDR3, the DNA is TGTGCCTGGAGGCCGACTAGCGTAAACACCGGGGAGCTGTTTTTT. It encodes CAWRPTSVNTGELFF.

The chain combines TRBV19 with TRBJ2-2, with TRBD1 identical over 7 bases. Germline-derived CDR1 and CDR2 are LNHDA and SQIVND (reference sequence). This CDR3 has 15 residues. The trim removed 3 bases at V and 5 bases at J, leaving 6 bases unmatched. CDR3 bases: TGTGCCAGTAGTATTGGGACAGCAGGTACCGGGGAGCTGTTTTTT. Protein: CASSIGTAGTGELFF.

The chain combines TRBV9 with TRBJ1-1, with D unclear. The CDR3 extends over 14 amino acids. The V end was cut by 0 bases, the J end by 8 bases, with 14 bases between. The germline V gene encodes CDR1 SGDLS and CDR2 YYNGEE. CDR3 nucleotide sequence: TGTGCCAGCAGCGTAGAGCCAGGCGGAAACGAAGCTTTCTTT. It encodes CASSVEPGGNEAFF.

This clone was picked up a small number of times. Other DNA sequences in the sample encode the same CDR3. The chain links TRBV18 to TRBJ2-7; TRBD1 agrees at 8 bases. V lost 3 bases to trimming and J lost 0 bases; unmatched junction nucleotides: 1. Germline lookup yields CDR1 KGHSH and CDR2 LQKENI. The CDR3 is 14 amino acids. The CDR3 region is CASSPGTGSYEQYF. CDR3 bases: TGTGCCAGCTCACCCGGGACAGGCTCCTACGAGCAGTACTTC. Based on the CDR3 plus reference TRBV18 and TRBJ2-7, the full variable domain is NAGVMQNPRHLVRRRGQEARLRCSPMKGHSHVYWYRQLPEEGLKFMVYLQKENIIDESGMPKERFSAEFPKEGPSILRIQQVVRGDSAAYFCASSPGTGSYEQYFGPGTRLTVT.

The table lists this clone with a count of one. This chain joins TRBV14 and TRBJ2-5; 8 positions match TRBD2. Germline V gene sequence: CDR1 SGHDN, CDR2 FVKESK. The CDR3 has 15 amino acids. The V gene end was trimmed by 4 bases and the J gene end by 4 bases; junction bases not matched to a gene: 8. The CDR3 sequence is CASSPLAGAGETQYF. CDR3 in DNA: TGTGCCAGCAGCCCTCTAGCGGGCGCGGGAGAGACCCAGTACTTC.

J is TRBJ2-7 and V is TRBV18; D tentatively fits TRBD1 or TRBD2 (5 bases each). The CDR3 spans 13 residues. Germline CDR1 and CDR2: KGHSH and LQKENI. Deletions cut 3 bases from V and 2 bases from J, with 8 bases between. The CDR3 nucleotides read TGTGCCAGCTCACCCCTGGGGGCCTACGAGCAGTACTTC. Residues: CASSPLGAYEQYF. The full variable domain, in which reference TRBV18 and TRBJ2-7 provide the parts outside the CDR3, is NAGVMQNPRHLVRRRGQEARLRCSPMKGHSHVYWYRQLPEEGLKFMVYLQKENIIDESGMPKERFSAEFPKEGPSILRIQQVVRGDSAAYFCASSPLGAYEQYFGPGTRLTVT.

The V and J genes are TRBV28 and TRBJ1-2, with unresolved D. The CDR3 sequence is 15 residues long. Germline V gene lookup returns CDR1 MDHEN and CDR2 SYDVKM. V lost 5 bases, J lost 1 base, and 14 bases lay in between. CDR3 DNA: TGTGCCAGCAGTCCATCCGGGAACCTTAACTATGGCTACACCTTC. This translates into CASSPSGNLNYGYTF.

The chain joins TRBV19 to TRBJ2-1; D is ambiguous. This CDR3 comprises 14 residues. In germline, CDR1 is LNHDA, CDR2 SQIVND (reference sequence). V shed 3 bases and J shed 6 bases, with 12 bases lying between them. Here the CDR3 DNA reads TGTGCCAGTAGTATCACAAGAGATGGCAATGAGCAGTTCTTC. The encoded protein is CASSITRDGNEQFF.

The chain carries TRBV6-1 and TRBJ2-4; possible D gene TRBD2, 5 bases. The CDR3 extends over 14 amino acids. The germline V and J ends were trimmed by 8 bases and 2 bases, with 13 bases remaining between them. Germline CDR1 reads MNHNS; CDR2 reads SASEGT. In DNA form, the CDR3 reads TGTGCCAGCCTTCTCAGAGGGTCCAAAAACATTCAGTACTTC. This gives the protein CASLLRGSKNIQYF.

This clone has just one count. The chain links TRBV2 to TRBJ1-5, with D tentatively TRBD1 (5 bases). The CDR3 loop spans 14 amino acids. Germline values: CDR1 SNHLY, CDR2 FYNNEI. V lost 3 bases and J lost 5, with 11 bases in between. This CDR3 reads CASSDRVGDQPQHF. The DNA for the CDR3 is TGTGCCAGCAGTGACAGGGTAGGTGATCAGCCCCAGCATTTT. Full variable domain (remainder filled in from reference TRBV2 and TRBJ1-5): EPEVTQTPSHQVTQMGQEVILRCVPISNHLYFYWYRQILGQKVEFLVSFYNNEISEKSEIFDDQFSVERPDGSNFTLKIRSTKLEDSAMYFCASSDRVGDQPQHFGDGTRLSIL.

The chain has TRBV2 and TRBJ1-5; D call uncertain. Deletions cut 6 bases from V and 5 bases from J, with 17 bases between. The CDR3 spans 15 residues. Germline assignment: CDR1 SNHLY and CDR2 FYNNEI. CDR3 sequence (DNA): TGTGCCAGCAGCCCACCAGTTCAAGGCGATCAGCCCCAGCATTTT. Translated, it gives CASSPPVQGDQPQHF.

The chain carries TRBV30 and TRBJ1-5, with 9 bases lining up with TRBD1. This CDR3 spans 13 amino acids. The germline gives CDR1 GTSNPN, CDR2 SVGIG (reference sequence). V trimming: 1 base; J trimming: 6 bases; junction bases outside the gene matches: 1. CDR3 nucleotides: TGTGCCTGGAGTGGGGACAGGGCTCAGCCCCAGCATTTT. This sequence encodes CAWSGDRAQPQHF.

This chain links TRBV7-9 with TRBJ1-1; no clear D. The V gene lost 3 bases and the J gene lost 1 base, with 9 bases spanning the gap. This CDR3 has 14 residues. Germline-derived CDR1 and CDR2 are SEHNR and FQNEAQ (reference sequence). CDR3 loop: CASSFGRGNTEAFF. In DNA form, the CDR3 reads TGTGCCAGCAGCTTCGGACGGGGGAACACTGAAGCTTTCTTT.

CDR3 in amino acids: CASSLTVFKNIQYF. Here the CDR3 DNA reads TGTGCCAGCAGTCTCACAGTTTTCAAAAACATTCAGTACTTC. The chain has TRBV5-8 and TRBJ2-4; no clear D. The germline CDR1 and CDR2 sequences are SGHTS and YDEGEE. V was shortened by 5 bases and J by 3 bases, with 12 bases between the two germline ends. This CDR3 is built from 14 residues.

With respect to this clone: Different DNA sequences within this sample yield the same CDR3. The chain joins TRBV14 to TRBJ1-1, with a weak D call TRBD1 (5 bases). The V gene lost 4 bases and the J gene lost 1 base, with 10 bases spanning the gap. Germline CDR1 is SGHDN and CDR2 is FVKESK. CDR3 length equals 14 residues. CDR3 protein: CASSPRRGNTEAFF. The CDR3 DNA follows: TGTGCCAGCAGCCCTCGAAGGGGGAACACTGAAGCTTTCTTT.

This rearrangement joins TRBV19 to TRBJ1-5, with D possibly matching TRBD1 (5 bases). Trimming removed 6 bases from V and 7 bases from J, with 19 bases in between. Germline lookup yields CDR1 LNHDA and CDR2 SQIVND (reference sequence). The CDR3 contains 15 residues. The DNA of the CDR3 is TGTGCCAGTAGATCCAGCGGAAGGGGAGTCCAGCCCCAGCATTTT. Protein sequence: CASRSSGRGVQPQHF.

The CDR3 DNA is TGTGCCAGCAGTCCCCGGCACCAAGAGACCCAGTACTTC. Residues: CASSPRHQETQYF. This sequence joins TRBV6-4 and TRBJ2-5; D remains unclear. The CDR3 sequence is 13 residues long. Germline V gene data show CDR1 as MRHNA and CDR2 as SNTAGT. Between the trimmed V and J ends, which lost 5 bases and 0 bases, there was a span of 7 bases.

J is TRBJ1-2 and V is TRBV11-2; the D is unclear. CDR1 is SGHAT, CDR2 FQNNGV, per germline. The length of the CDR3 is 13 residues. With 0 bases removed from V and 7 bases from J, the gap between germline ends came to 9 bases. The CDR3 loop reads CASSLDRGFGYTF. The CDR3 coding sequence is TGTGCCAGCAGCTTAGATCGCGGGTTTGGCTACACCTTC.